The 26 T cell receptor beta chains below come from one sample, sequenced in a study of patients and donors after allogeneic stem cell transplantation. TCRdb reprocessed the RT-PCR reads with MiXCR, giving one entry per CDR3 protein. The table records about 1,500 distinct CDR3 sequences, 22% of them present only once. The sample taken for sequencing was blood, either unsorted or a sorted T cell fraction (not recorded which). These receptors were obtained from a human donor who was either an allogeneic HSCT recipient or a stem cell or donor lymphocyte infusion donor (not recorded which). It is not recorded whose cells these are; they may come from a transplant donor.

The rearrangement uses TRBV30 and TRBJ1-6; a weak D match, TRBD1 (5 bases). The germline gives CDR1 GTSNPN, CDR2 SVGIG (reference sequence). The CDR3 is made up of 13 amino acids. V lost 4 bases and J 16 bases, leaving 20 bases between the germline ends. The CDR3 reads CAWTRGTDLDLHF. In nucleotides, the CDR3 is TGTGCCTGGACAAGAGGGACCGACCTTGATCTCCACTTT.

The V gene is TRBV11-1, the J gene TRBJ2-7, with D hard to call. Germline V CDR1 and CDR2: SGHAT, FQDESV (reference sequence). The CDR3 loop spans 13 amino acids. V lost 8 bases and J 0 bases, leaving 11 bases between the germline ends. CDR3 sequence reads: CASGQPVSYEQYF. The CDR3 DNA reads as TGTGCCAGCGGGCAGCCCGTCTCCTACGAGCAGTACTTC.

This clonotype was detected a few times. V is TRBV6-5 and J is TRBJ2-7; D gene ambiguous. Looked up from germline, CDR1 is MNHEY and CDR2 is SVGAGI. This CDR3 region has 13 residues. V was cut by 2 bases and J by 5 bases, with 10 bases left in between. Here the CDR3 reads CASSYQRDHEQYF. CDR3 in DNA: TGTGCCAGCAGTTACCAACGAGACCACGAGCAGTACTTC.

This clonotype was found a few times. J is TRBJ2-3 and V is TRBV14; D is possibly TRBD1 (6 bases). The CDR3 totals 16 residues. Trimming left V 4 bases short and J 1 base short, with 15 bases between. Germline CDR1 reads SGHDN; CDR2 reads FVKESK. CDR3 nucleotide sequence: TGTGCCAGCAGCCCACAAAGGACAGCACGCACAGATACGCAGTATTTT. Amino acids: CASSPQRTARTDTQYF.

V usage is TRBV5-6 and J usage is TRBJ1-1, with D hard to call. Deletions cut 4 bases from V and 2 bases from J, with 15 bases between. The germline CDR1 and CDR2 sequences are SGHDT and YYEEEE. This CDR3 is 15 amino acids long. The CDR3 DNA reads as TGTGCCAGCAGCCGGAGCCGGAAGGAAAACACTGAAGCTTTCTTT. This encodes CASSRSRKENTEAFF.

The CDR3 loop reads CASSSENTGELFF. The CDR3 region has the DNA TGCGCCAGCAGCTCAGAGAACACCGGGGAGCTGTTTTTT. The chain carries TRBV5-1 and TRBJ2-2; D unclear. The germline V gene encodes CDR1 SGHRS and CDR2 YFSETQ. The CDR3 totals 13 residues. The V and J ends lost 3 bases and 1 base respectively, with 4 bases between them.

This chain joins TRBV2 and TRBJ1-6, with D possibly being TRBD1 (6 bases). CDR1 is SNHLY and CDR2 is FYNNEI in the germline V gene. The CDR3 contains 13 residues. Trimming pared 4 bases from V and 7 bases from J, leaving 8 bases between. CDR3 residues: CASSGQGNSPLHF. CDR3 nucleotides: TGTGCCAGCAGTGGGCAGGGGAATTCACCCCTCCACTTT.

This rearrangement joins TRBV9 to TRBJ1-1; D is uncertain. This CDR3 is 12 amino acids long. The germline V gene encodes CDR1 SGDLS and CDR2 YYNGEE. Deletions cut 3 bases from V and 8 bases from J, with 11 bases between. The CDR3 DNA follows: TGTGCCAGCAGCGCGAATGCTTACGAAGCTTTCTTT. It yields the protein CASSANAYEAFF.

The chain carries TRBV6-8 and TRBJ1-4; 8 bases are shared with TRBD1. Trimming cost V 0 bases and J 8 bases; bases outside gene matches: 2. The CDR3 has 14 residues. In germline, CDR1 is MNHGY, CDR2 SAAAGT. The DNA of the CDR3 is TGTGCCAGCAGTTACTCGACAGGGGTGGAAAAACTGTTTTTT. This encodes CASSYSTGVEKLFF.

In this sample, this clonotype turned up a few times. This chain uses TRBV6-5 with TRBJ2-1, with 7 bases identical to TRBD2. In germline, CDR1 is MNHEY, CDR2 SVGAGI. V was pared by 4 bases and J by 3 bases, with 6 bases of the junction left unmatched. The CDR3 has 15 residues. CDR3 DNA: TGTGCCAGCAGTTGGGCGGGAGCAAACTACAATGAGCAGTTCTTC. As protein: CASSWAGANYNEQFF.

This clonotype was seen only a few times. The V and J genes are TRBV7-9 and TRBJ2-2, with 9 bases fitting TRBD2. Germline CDR1 and CDR2: SEHNR and FQNEAQ (reference sequence). V lost 7 bases, J lost 7 bases, and 7 bases stayed unmatched. The CDR3 is made up of 14 amino acids. Here the CDR3 DNA reads TGTGCCAGCAACCCTAGCGGGGTGGACGGGGAGCTGTTTTTT. As protein: CASNPSGVDGELFF.

The J gene is TRBJ2-3, the V gene TRBV7-9; D could derive from TRBD1 or TRBD2 (6 bases each). This CDR3 comprises 14 residues. With 4 bases removed from V and 2 bases from J, the gap between germline ends came to 10 bases. Germline CDR1 reads SEHNR; CDR2 reads FQNEAQ (reference sequence). The CDR3 DNA sequence: TGTGCCAGCAGCTGGGGGGCAGCCACAGATACGCAGTATTTT. Translated: CASSWGAATDTQYF. Looking up the rest from reference TRBV7-9 and TRBJ2-3 gives the full variable domain: DTGVSQNPRHKITKRGQNVTFRCDPISEHNRLYWYRQTLGQGPEFLTYFQNEAQLEKSRLLSDRFSAERPKGSFSTLEIQRTEQGDSAMYLCASSWGAATDTQYFGPGTRLTVL.

The chain uses TRBV7-9 and TRBJ1-5, with a weak D call TRBD1 (5 bases). Trimming pared 1 base from V and 8 bases from J, leaving 6 bases between. The CDR3 has 12 residues. Germline V CDR1 and CDR2: SEHNR, FQNEAQ (reference sequence). CDR3 amino acids: CASSLVGEPQHF. DNA for the CDR3: TGTGCCAGCAGCTTAGTGGGGGAGCCCCAGCATTTT.

V gene TRBV7-9 combines with J gene TRBJ2-2; D not resolved. The ends were cut back, 5 bases at V and 1 base at J, with 11 bases in the middle. The CDR3 loop spans 15 amino acids. Germline values: CDR1 SEHNR, CDR2 FQNEAQ (reference sequence). CDR3 region: CASSPQTVNTGELFF. In DNA, the CDR3 is TGTGCCAGCAGCCCCCAAACAGTGAACACCGGGGAGCTGTTTTTT.

This chain uses TRBV6-5 with TRBJ2-1; possible D gene TRBD2, 6 bases. The V end lost 6 bases, the J end lost 5 bases, and 11 bases lay between the germline ends. Germline CDR1 is MNHEY and CDR2 is SVGAGI. The CDR3 length is 13 residues. This CDR3 is CASRLGLNNEQFF. The CDR3 DNA reads as TGTGCCAGCAGGTTGGGACTCAACAATGAGCAGTTCTTC.

This clonotype was detected a few times. This sequence joins TRBV7-2 and TRBJ2-5, with TRBD2 as a possible D gene (7 bases). The V end lost 5 bases, the J end lost 4 bases, and 11 bases lay between the germline ends. Germline values: CDR1 SGHTA, CDR2 FQGNSA. The CDR3 consists of 13 residues. This CDR3 reads CASSEGGRETQYF. The CDR3 DNA follows: TGTGCCAGCAGCGAGGGGGGGCGAGAGACCCAGTACTTC.

This clonotype turned up a few times. The chain links TRBV7-3 to TRBJ2-3; 8 bases map to TRBD1. Germline-derived CDR1 and CDR2 are SGHTA and FQGTGA. There are 15 residues in the CDR3. J was trimmed by 2 bases and V by 5 bases; bases with no gene match: 6. The CDR3 sequence: CASSQGQELTDTQYF. Written as DNA, the CDR3 is TGTGCCAGCAGCCAGGGACAGGAGCTCACAGATACGCAGTATTTT. The whole variable domain, filled in from reference TRBV7-3 and TRBJ2-3, reads GAGVSQTPSNKVTEKGKYVELRCDPISGHTALYWYRQSLGQGPEFLIYFQGTGAADDSGLPNDRFFAVRPEGSVSTLKIQRTERGDSAVYLCASSQGQELTDTQYFGPGTRLTVL.

CDR3 region: CASSLASHPQETQYF. In DNA, the CDR3 is TGCGCCAGCAGCTTGGCGTCGCACCCTCAAGAGACCCAGTACTTC. The rearrangement uses TRBV5-1 and TRBJ2-5; D remains ambiguous. The CDR3 runs to 15 residues. V lost 0 bases and J 2 bases, leaving 11 bases between the germline ends. The germline V gene encodes CDR1 SGHRS and CDR2 YFSETQ.

A few counts support this clonotype. V gene TRBV29-1 combines with J gene TRBJ2-1; 8 bases map to TRBD1. CDR3 size: 14 residues. Germline V CDR1 and CDR2: SQVTM, ANQGSEA. Trimming removed 5 bases from V and 6 bases from J; junction bases left unmatched: 9. The CDR3 loop reads CSVKPRTGPNEQFF. The CDR3 bases are TGCAGCGTTAAGCCCCGGACAGGGCCCAATGAGCAGTTCTTC.

This clonotype was counted only a few times. CDR3: CASSPVVGSYEQYF. The DNA for the CDR3 is TGTGCCAGCAGTCCTGTCGTCGGCTCCTACGAGCAGTACTTC. The chain links TRBV6-6 to TRBJ2-7; D gene ambiguous. Germline V CDR1 and CDR2: MNHNY, SVGAGI (reference sequence). The V gene lost 5 bases and the J gene lost 0 bases, with 11 bases spanning the gap. This CDR3 region has 14 residues.

Only a few counts were recorded for this clonotype. V is TRBV12-2 and J is TRBJ2-7. TRBV12-2 counts as a pseudogene. The CDR3 is 17 residues long. Written as DNA, the CDR3 is TGTGCAAGTCGCTTAGGGGTTCGCCAGCCTCGGTCCTACGAGCAGTACTTC. This translates into CASRLGVRQPRSYEQYF.

This clonotype was found a few times. The CDR3 reads CASTLITGELFF. As DNA, the CDR3 is TGTGCCAGCACCCTAATCACCGGGGAGCTGTTTTTT. The chain joins TRBV2 to TRBJ2-2; no firm D call. The V gene's germline CDR1 is SNHLY and CDR2 FYNNEI. Trimming shortened V by 7 bases and J by 4 bases, and 7 bases separated the two germline ends. This CDR3 region has 12 residues.

This chain uses TRBV12-3 or TRBV12-4 with TRBJ1-2; 9 bases fit TRBD1. J lost 4 bases, V lost 5 bases, and 2 bases had no gene match. The CDR3 runs to 13 residues. DNA for the CDR3: TGTGCCAGCAGTGGACAGGGGACCTATGGCTACACCTTC. Amino acids: CASSGQGTYGYTF.

V usage is TRBV7-2 and J usage is TRBJ2-4; TRBD1 is a possible D gene (5 bases). CDR1 and CDR2 (germline): SGHTA, FQGNSA. Trimming removed 5 bases at V and 7 bases at J, with 15 bases between. The CDR3 has 14 amino acids. In nucleotides, the CDR3 is TGTGCCAGCAGCCCCCAGGGATTGGATAACATTCAGTACTTC. This sequence encodes CASSPQGLDNIQYF.

By share, this clonotype ranks as large. This sequence joins TRBV7-3 and TRBJ2-3; either TRBD1 or TRBD2 may supply D (7 bases each). The length of the CDR3 is 16 residues. Trimming took off 5 bases at V and 4 bases at J, with 19 bases between the two ends. Germline V lookup: CDR1 SGHTA, CDR2 FQGTGA. CDR3 nucleotide sequence: TGTGCCAGCAGCCTCCCAGGGGGGGGTGTAGCAGATACGCAGTATTTT. Its translation is CASSLPGGGVADTQYF.

By share, this clonotype counts as large. J is TRBJ2-3 and V is TRBV15; 7 bases are a match to TRBD1. The CDR3 consists of 16 residues. Germline V gene sequence: CDR1 LNHNV, CDR2 YYDKDF (reference sequence). V shed 5 bases, J shed 2 bases, and the junction held 10 bases outside the gene matches. The CDR3 region is CATSPTGTAFTDTQYF. In nucleotides, the CDR3 is TGTGCCACCAGCCCAACCGGGACAGCTTTCACAGATACGCAGTATTTT.